This T cell receptor beta chain came from a study of CD8 T cells in Susac syndrome (dated by TCRdb to between 2018 and 2021). About the full investigation: Whether CD8+ T cell activation and differentiation in Susac syndrome was antigen driven was tested using repertoire sequencing. General study outcomes and caveats: The number of individuals in the TCR sequencing and HLA analysis was acknowledged as relatively small.

As concerns this clonotype: It has no known antigen specificity. Qualities for individual bases were not recorded, and no much larger clone is one base off.

High-throughput TCR beta sequencing profiled peripheral blood CD8+ and CD4+ T cells from healthy donors, Susac syndrome patients and multiple sclerosis patients. The multiple sclerosis controls were treatment-naive patients whose relapsing-remitting disease, either stable or active, fulfilled the revised McDonald criteria. Bulk CD8+ and CD4+ T cells were purified by magnetic negative isolation, whereas CD8+ TEMRA cells were enriched by FACS. Blood was collected in EDTA tubes and processed within 24 hours, with PBMCs isolated through density gradient centrifugation. PBMCs intended for TCR sequencing were frozen in liquid nitrogen and were later thawed in a 37 degrees C water bath. A purity of at least 90% was achieved for sorted or isolated CD4+, CD8+ and CD8+ TEMRA cells. RNA was extracted with the RNeasy kit and about 0.5 to 1 ug was reverse transcribed using random hexamers. TCR beta CDR3 regions were amplified with the immunoSEQ multiplex PCR assay covering 54 Vbeta and 13 Jbeta segments. Bias from PCR amplification was corrected by using a synthetic template baseline for primer optimization and for computational correction. From the authors' description of their analysis: Reads were annotated to V, D and J genes per IMGT and analyzed with immunoSEQ Analyzer, keeping only productive sequences. Clonality was computed as one minus Shannon entropy normalized by log2 of the number of productive unique sequences. Public and private clones were assessed among the 100 most prevalent clones of each patient and control. Clones were defined as Susac-specific when absent from the healthy and MS cohorts, from some 1,100 published viral clones and from other ImmuneACCESS disease sequences. TCRdb's own reprocessing of the public reads used fastp at Q25 and MiXCR and kept productive beta chains. Rows with one shared CDR3 protein collapse into an entry with the most common genes and DNA. The V and J calls here are based on TCRdb, not the publication. Within this sample are 200,000 or so distinct CDR3 sequences, with about 96% of them counted one time only. 0.093% of the sample goes to the ten largest clones.

From the cysteine up to the phenylalanine, the CDR3 has a length of 13 residues. The entry retains the CDR3 DNA only, 39 bases that are in frame from base 1. The trim is 3 bases for V and 5 bases for J, with a gap of 6 bases between the germline ends. CDR1 SGHRS and CDR2 YFSETQ were looked up in the germline V gene. The specimen was CD4+ T cells from PBMCs. Recombination linked TRBV5-1 to TRBJ1-6, with the identity of the D gene unclear. This TCR was sampled from a human donor with multiple sclerosis. Here the CDR3 is given as CASSWENNSPLHF. The nucleotide sequence is given as TGCGCCAGCAGCTGGGAGAATAATTCACCCCTCCACTTT.